The present entry profiles one TCR beta chain with its context. This entry comes from a study of blood T cell repertoires in COVID-19. Overall study: Material from acute and convalescent COVID-19 was sourced from the United States, Italy and Spain. Sources were T cells, B-cell-depleted T cells, or PBMCs; the material itself was cDNA or gDNA.

In the original processing: Estimation of nucleated cell counts was performed using reference gene primer amplification. Sequenced by immunoSEQ multiplex PCR; TCRdb stores in-frame clones only, minus some. V and J calls and clone size come straight from that table; D and trimming were deduced from the DNA. Among about 7,500 clones, around four fifths were seen once, and the ten largest hold about a sixth. The CDR3 is made up of 12 amino acids. V was trimmed by 5 bases and J by 4 bases, leaving 6 bases between them. CDR1 is SEHNR and CDR2 is FQNEAQ in the germline V gene (reference sequence). The chain recombines TRBV7-9 with TRBJ1-5; no firm D call. The specimen was peripheral blood. The clonotype originates from a human donor in a cohort sampled during active COVID-19. The CDR3 sequence is CASSAPNQPQHF. In DNA form, the CDR3 reads TGTGCCAGCAGCGCGCCGAATCAGCCCCAGCATTTT.